This TCR beta chain was found in a study of Epstein–Barr virus B cells in breast cancer (dated by TCRdb to the early 2020s). Study-wide context: Control T cells were grown by the rapid expansion method using irradiated PBMC feeders, soluble OKT3 and IL-2 200 to 250 U/ml, and were harvested about 9-13 days after stimulation. A single-patient case report was conducted to examine whether the T-cell receptor repertoire in triple-negative breast cancer is shaped by tumor-infiltrating EBV+ B cells. The paper as a whole reports these results and caveats: Since all data came from a single patient, described as a first proof of concept, generalization is limited.

The receptor library was made with 5' RACE. TCR libraries were built from RNA with the SMARTer Human TCR a/b Profiling Kit, capturing full V(D)J regions of both alpha and beta chains. After amplification, the libraries were purified with AMPure XP beads and validated using the DNA 1000 Kit on an Agilent 2100 Bioanalyzer. The libraries were sequenced on an Illumina MiSeq using the 600-cycle v3 reagent kit, which produced 2 x 300 bp paired-end reads. In the original analysis: Reads were processed with MiXCR and VDJTools; non-productive clonotypes were removed and clonotypes were collapsed by CDR3 amino acid sequence before frequencies were recalculated. CDR3 sequences were matched against the McPAS-TCR database allowing a Levenshtein distance of 1, and UpSet plots were made in R with UpSetR. TCRdb applied fastp at Q25 and MiXCR to the public reads, then kept only in-frame beta chains. Each record represents a unique CDR3 protein, reported with the most common genes and DNA among its rows. The V and J calls here are based on TCRdb, not the publication. In this sample the table shows some 520 distinct CDR3 sequences, approximately 40% of which occur a single time. Together, the top ten hold 97% to 99% of the sample.

This clonotype is termed medium-sized (0.01 to 0.1%). Its antigen remains unidentified. Per-base qualities were not stored, and no clone one base away is much larger. RNA from 1e5 to 1e6 cultured T cells was extracted using RNeasy Micro or Mini kits with on-column DNase digestion, and the RNA was checked on an Agilent 2100 Bioanalyzer. This TCR came from a woman between 40 and 55 years old with triple-negative breast cancer. Sequencing used tumor-infiltrating lymphocytes expanded in culture.

The nucleotides read TGTGCCAGCAAGGCACAGGGACCAGGAAACACCATATATTTT. It specifies CASKAQGPGNTIYF. Recombination linked TRBV2 to TRBJ1-3; a tentative D match to TRBD1 spans 6 bases. From the cysteine up to the phenylalanine, the CDR3 has a length of 14 residues. The read is trimmed to its CDR3 DNA, 42 bases read in frame from base 1. CDR1 and CDR2 were assigned from the germline V gene as SNHLY and FYNNEI. Trimming at the junction amounts to 7 bases on V and 4 bases on J, and the germline ends lie 14 bases apart.